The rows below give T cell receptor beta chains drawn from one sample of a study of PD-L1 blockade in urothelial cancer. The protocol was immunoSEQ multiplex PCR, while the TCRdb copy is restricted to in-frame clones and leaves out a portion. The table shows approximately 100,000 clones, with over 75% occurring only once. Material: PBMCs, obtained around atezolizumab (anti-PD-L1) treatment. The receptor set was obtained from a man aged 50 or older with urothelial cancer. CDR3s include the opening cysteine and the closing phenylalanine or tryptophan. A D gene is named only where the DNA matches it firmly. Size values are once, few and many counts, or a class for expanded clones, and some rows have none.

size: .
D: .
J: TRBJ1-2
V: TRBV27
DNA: TGTGCCAGCAGTTTTTTAGTCGGGGGGCGCCTCTATGGCTACACCTTC
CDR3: CASSFLVGGRLYGYTF

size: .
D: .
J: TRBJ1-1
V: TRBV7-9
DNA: TGTGCCAGCAGCTTAGCAGGGAGAAAGACTGAAGCTTTCTTT
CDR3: CASSLAGRKTEAFF

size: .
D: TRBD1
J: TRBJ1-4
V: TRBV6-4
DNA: TGTGCCAGCAGTGACCCCCCAGGGGGCTTACCTAATGAAAAACTGTTTTTT
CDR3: CASSDPPGGLPNEKLFF

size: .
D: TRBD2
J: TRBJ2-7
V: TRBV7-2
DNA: TGTGCCAGCAGCCCTAGCGGGATCGGACCCTACGAGCAGTACTTC
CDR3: CASSPSGIGPYEQYF

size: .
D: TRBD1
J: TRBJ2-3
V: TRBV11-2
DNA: TGTGCCAGCAGCCGACAGGGGAATAATAGAGATACGCAGTATTTT
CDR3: CASSRQGNNRDTQYF

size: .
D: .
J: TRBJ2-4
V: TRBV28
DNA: TGTGCCAGCAGTTCCAGACAATTAGCCAAAAACATTCAGTACTTC
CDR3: CASSSRQLAKNIQYF

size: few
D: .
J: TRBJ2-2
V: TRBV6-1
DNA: TGTGCCAGCAGTGCGGCGGGACCCACCGGGGAGCTGTTTTTT
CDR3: CASSAAGPTGELFF

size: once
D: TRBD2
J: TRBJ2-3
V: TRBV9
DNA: TGTGCCAGCAGCGTAGATGCGGGGGACGGAGCGCAGTATTTT
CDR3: CASSVDAGDGAQYF

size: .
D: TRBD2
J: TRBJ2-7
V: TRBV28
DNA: TGTGCCAGCCACCCTAGGGTAGGTAGCGGGACTTCCTACGAGCAGTACTTC
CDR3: CASHPRVGSGTSYEQYF

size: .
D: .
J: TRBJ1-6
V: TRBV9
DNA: TGTGCCAGCAGCGACGGGGGACGGAGCTCCTATAATTCACCCCTCCACTTT
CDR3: CASSDGGRSSYNSPLHF

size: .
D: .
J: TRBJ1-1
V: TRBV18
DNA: TGTGCCAGCTCACCCCAGGGAATGAACACTGAAGCTTTCTTT
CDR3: CASSPQGMNTEAFF

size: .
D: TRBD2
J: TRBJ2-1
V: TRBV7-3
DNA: TGTGCCAGCAGCCGGACTAGCGGGCTAAGCTCCTACAATGAGCAGTTCTTC
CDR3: CASSRTSGLSSYNEQFF

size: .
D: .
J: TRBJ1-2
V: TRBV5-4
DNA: TGTGCCAGCAGCCGTGGACACGAAACTAACTATGGCTACACCTTC
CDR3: CASSRGHETNYGYTF

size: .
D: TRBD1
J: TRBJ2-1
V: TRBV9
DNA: TGTGCCAGCAGCTCAGGGGGTGGTGAGCAGTTCTTC
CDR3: CASSSGGGEQFF

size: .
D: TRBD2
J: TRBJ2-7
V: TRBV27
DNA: TGTGCCAGCAGTTTCAGCGGGACCCGCTACGAGCAGTACTTC
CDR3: CASSFSGTRYEQYF

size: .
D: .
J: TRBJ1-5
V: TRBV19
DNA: TGTGCCAGTTCTGCTGGTACGGGCAATCAGCCCCAGCATTTT
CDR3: CASSAGTGNQPQHF

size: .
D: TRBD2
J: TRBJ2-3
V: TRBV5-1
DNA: TGCGCCAGCAGCCCGCAAGGGACTAGCGGCACAGATACGCAGTATTTT
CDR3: CASSPQGTSGTDTQYF

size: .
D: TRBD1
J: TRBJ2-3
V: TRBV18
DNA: TGTGCCAGCTCACTGAGACAGGGGCCAGATACGCAGTATTTT
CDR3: CASSLRQGPDTQYF

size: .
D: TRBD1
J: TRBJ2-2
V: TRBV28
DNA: TGTGCCAGCAGTTCAAGGGACAGTTGGACCGGGGAGCTGTTTTTT
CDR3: CASSSRDSWTGELFF

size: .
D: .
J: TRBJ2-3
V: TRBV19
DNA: TGTGCCAGTAGTATAACTACAGATACGCAGTATTTT
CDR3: CASSITTDTQYF

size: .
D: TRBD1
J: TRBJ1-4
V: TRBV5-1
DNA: TGCGCCAGCAGCTTGGCTGGCAGGGGGCTCTATGAAAAACTGTTTTTT
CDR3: CASSLAGRGLYEKLFF

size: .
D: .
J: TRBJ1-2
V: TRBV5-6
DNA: TGTGCCAGCAGCGTTCGCGAGGAAGTAGGCTTCTATGGCTACACCTTC
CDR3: CASSVREEVGFYGYTF

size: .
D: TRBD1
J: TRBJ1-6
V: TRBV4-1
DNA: TGCGCCAGCAGCCAAGCGGACAGGGATTATTCACCCCTCCACTTT
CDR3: CASSQADRDYSPLHF

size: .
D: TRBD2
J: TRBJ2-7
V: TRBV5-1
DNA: TGCGCCAGCAGCTTGGGACTAGCGGGAGCCTACGAGCAGTACTTC
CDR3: CASSLGLAGAYEQYF

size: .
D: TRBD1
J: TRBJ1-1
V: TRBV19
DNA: TGTGCCAGCCGCACTCAGGGACAGGTGAACACTGAAGCTTTCTTT
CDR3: CASRTQGQVNTEAFF

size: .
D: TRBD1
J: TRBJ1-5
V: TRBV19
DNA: TGTGCCAGTAACAGGGGGTATCAGCCCCAGCATTTT
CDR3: CASNRGYQPQHF

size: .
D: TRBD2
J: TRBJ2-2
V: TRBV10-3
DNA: TGTGCCATCAGTGATGAAAGCGGGAGGTTGCCGGAGGGGAGCACCGGGGAGCTGTTTTTT
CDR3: CAISDESGRLPEGSTGELFF

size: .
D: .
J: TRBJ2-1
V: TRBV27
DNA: TGTGCCAGCAGTTTTGGTCTAGCGCAAAACAATGAGCAGTTCTTC
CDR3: CASSFGLAQNNEQFF

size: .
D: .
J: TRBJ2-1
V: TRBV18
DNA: TGTGCCAGCTCACCACTGGTTCGGTCGAGCTCCTACAATGAGCAGTTCTTC
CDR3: CASSPLVRSSSYNEQFF

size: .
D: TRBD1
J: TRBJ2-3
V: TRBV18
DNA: TGTGCCAGCTCACTCCCGACAGGGTCCACAGATACGCAGTATTTT
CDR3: CASSLPTGSTDTQYF

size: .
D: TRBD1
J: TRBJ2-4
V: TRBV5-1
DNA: TGCGCCAGCAGCCCGGACAGGCGCCAACTAGCCAAAAACATTCAGTACTTC
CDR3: CASSPDRRQLAKNIQYF

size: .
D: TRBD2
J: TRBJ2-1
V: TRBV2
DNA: TGTGCCAGCAGTGATTCGACTAGCGGAGGAAATGAGCAGTTCTTC
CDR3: CASSDSTSGGNEQFF

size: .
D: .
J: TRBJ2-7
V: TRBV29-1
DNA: TGCAGCGTTCACGGACTGGAAACCTACGAGCAGTACTTC
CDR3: CSVHGLETYEQYF

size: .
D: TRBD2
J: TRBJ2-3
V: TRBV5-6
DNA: TGTGCCAGCAGCGGACCCCCGCGGGGGGCCGAGTCGGATACGCAGTATTTT
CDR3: CASSGPPRGAESDTQYF